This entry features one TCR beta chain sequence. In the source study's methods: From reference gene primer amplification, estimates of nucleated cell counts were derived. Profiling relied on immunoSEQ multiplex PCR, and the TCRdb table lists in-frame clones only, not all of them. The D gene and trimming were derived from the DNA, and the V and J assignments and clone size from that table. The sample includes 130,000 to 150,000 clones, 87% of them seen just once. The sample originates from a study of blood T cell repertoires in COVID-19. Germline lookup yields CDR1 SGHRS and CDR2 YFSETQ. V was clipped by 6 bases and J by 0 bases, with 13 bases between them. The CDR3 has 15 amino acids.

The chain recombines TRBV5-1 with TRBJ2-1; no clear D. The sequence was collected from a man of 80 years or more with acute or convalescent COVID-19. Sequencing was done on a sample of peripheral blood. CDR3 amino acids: CASTPQVDSYNEQFF. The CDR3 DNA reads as TGCGCCAGCACCCCTCAGGTTGACTCCTACAATGAGCAGTTCTTC.